The 3 T cell receptor beta chains presented below share a single source sample, sequenced in a study of blood T cells in healthy people across ages. Primers used in a second PCR of roughly 7 to 11 cycles were a sample-barcoded 5' primer and a J-beta primer mix. TCRdb reprocessed the 5' RACE reads via MiXCR and lists one record per CDR3 protein. The sample carries about 1,500,000 distinct CDR3 sequences, roughly 30% recorded once. Sequenced input: blood. The receptor set was obtained from a woman in her 30s in good health.

This clonotype was detected many times. J is TRBJ2-7 and V is TRBV12-5; D is perhaps TRBD1 (5 bases). V was cut by 1 base and J by 7 bases, with 14 bases left in between. In germline, CDR1 is LGHNT, CDR2 FRNRAP. This CDR3 contains 14 residues. The CDR3 nucleotides read TGTGCTAGTGGTTTGGGGCAGGGCCCCCAGGAGCAGTACTTC. This sequence encodes CASGLGQGPQEQYF.

This clonotype was observed once. A read error is likely, as this CDR3 ends without the conserved phenylalanine or tryptophan. This chain uses TRBV28 with TRBJ2-1; D may be TRBD2 (6 bases). CDR3 size: 18 residues. The ends were cut back, 3 bases at V and 6 bases at J, with 24 bases in the middle. The germline V gene encodes CDR1 MDHEN and CDR2 SYDVKM. CDR3 in amino acids: CASSFGPLGHAGGNEQFV. The CDR3 nucleotides are TGTGCCAGCAGTTTCGGTCCCTTGGGCCACGCCGGGGGCAATGAGCAGTTCGTC.

This clonotype was counted a few times. The V gene is TRBV2, the J gene TRBJ2-3; the D gene could be TRBD1 or TRBD2 (5 bases each). With 7 bases removed from V and 6 bases from J, the gap between germline ends came to 14 bases. Looked up from germline, CDR1 is SNHLY and CDR2 is FYNNEI. There are 13 residues in the CDR3. CDR3 protein: CASTPVGVDTQYF. The DNA for the CDR3 is TGTGCCAGCACCCCCGTGGGGGTTGATACGCAGTATTTT.